The sequence of this TCR beta chain was determined in a study of cytomegalovirus exposure and HLA in healthy donors. As for the study in general: Early released data comprised 80 million or so unique TCRs from HLA-typed donors.

Germline trimming cut 1 base from V and 9 bases from J; bases unmatched to any gene: 8. This CDR3 comprises 15 residues. Germline CDR1 reads MNHEY; CDR2 reads SMNVEV (reference sequence). The study ran its PCR with 60 Vbeta and 13 Jbeta primers. Using immunoSEQ multiplex PCR, the repertoire was profiled, and TCRdb retains in-frame clones only, with some absent. The data hold 130,000 or so clones, with around 8.5% observed a single time. The V and J genes are TRBV27 and TRBJ2-1; 8 nucleotides align to TRBD2. This TCR derives from a man aged 35 to 55 in good health and CMV-seronegative. The material sequenced was PBMCs. The CDR3: CASSLYAGGRGEQFF. The CDR3 coding sequence is TGTGCCAGCAGTTTATACGCGGGGGGCAGAGGTGAGCAGTTCTTC.